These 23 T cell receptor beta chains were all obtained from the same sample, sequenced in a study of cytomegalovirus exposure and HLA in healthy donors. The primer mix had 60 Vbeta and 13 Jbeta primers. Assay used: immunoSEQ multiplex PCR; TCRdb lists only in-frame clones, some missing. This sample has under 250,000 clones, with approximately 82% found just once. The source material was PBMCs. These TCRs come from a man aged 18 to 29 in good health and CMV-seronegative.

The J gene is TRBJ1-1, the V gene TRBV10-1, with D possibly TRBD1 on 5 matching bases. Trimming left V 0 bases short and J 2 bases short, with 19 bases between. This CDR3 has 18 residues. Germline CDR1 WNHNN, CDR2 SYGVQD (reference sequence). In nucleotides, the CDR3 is TGCGCCAGCAGTGAGTCGATACGGCAGGAGGGGTTTAACACTGAAGCTTTCTTT. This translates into CASSESIRQEGFNTEAFF.

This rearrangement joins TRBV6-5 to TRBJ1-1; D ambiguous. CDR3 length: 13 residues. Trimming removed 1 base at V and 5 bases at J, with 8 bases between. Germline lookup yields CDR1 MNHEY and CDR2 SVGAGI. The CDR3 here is CASSYFLGTEAFF. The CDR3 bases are TGTGCCAGCAGTTACTTTCTCGGGACTGAAGCTTTCTTT.

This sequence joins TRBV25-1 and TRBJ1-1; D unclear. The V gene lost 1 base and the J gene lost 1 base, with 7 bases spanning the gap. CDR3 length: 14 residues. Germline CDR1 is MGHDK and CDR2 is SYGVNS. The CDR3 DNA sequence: TGTGCCAGCAGTGAATCGGCAGGGAACACTGAAGCTTTCTTT. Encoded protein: CASSESAGNTEAFF.

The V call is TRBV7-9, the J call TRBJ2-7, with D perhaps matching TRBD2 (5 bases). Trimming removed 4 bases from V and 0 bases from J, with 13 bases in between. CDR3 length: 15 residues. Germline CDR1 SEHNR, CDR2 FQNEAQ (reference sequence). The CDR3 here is CASSWGSVYSYEQYF. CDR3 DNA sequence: TGTGCCAGCAGCTGGGGTAGCGTGTACTCCTACGAGCAGTACTTC.

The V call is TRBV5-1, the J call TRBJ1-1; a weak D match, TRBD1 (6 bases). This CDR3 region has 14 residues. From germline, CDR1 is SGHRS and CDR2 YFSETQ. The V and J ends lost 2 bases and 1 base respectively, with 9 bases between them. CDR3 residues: CASSFGDTNTEAFF. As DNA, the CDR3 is TGCGCCAGCAGCTTCGGGGACACGAACACTGAAGCTTTCTTT.

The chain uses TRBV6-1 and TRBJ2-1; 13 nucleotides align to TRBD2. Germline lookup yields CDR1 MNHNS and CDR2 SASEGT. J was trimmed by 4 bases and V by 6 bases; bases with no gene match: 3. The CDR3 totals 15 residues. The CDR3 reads CASRGLAGTYNEQFF. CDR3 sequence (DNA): TGTGCCAGCAGGGGACTAGCGGGGACGTACAATGAGCAGTTCTTC.

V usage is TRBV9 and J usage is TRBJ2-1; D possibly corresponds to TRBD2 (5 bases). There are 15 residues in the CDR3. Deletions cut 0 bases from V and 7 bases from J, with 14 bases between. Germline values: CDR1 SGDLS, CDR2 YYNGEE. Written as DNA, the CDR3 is TGTGCCAGCAGCGTAGACCCTAGCCCGAGGAATGAGCAGTTCTTC. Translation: CASSVDPSPRNEQFF. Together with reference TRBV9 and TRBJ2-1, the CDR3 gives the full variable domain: DSGVTQTPKHLITATGQRVTLRCSPRSGDLSVYWYQQSLDQGLQFLIQYYNGEERAKGNILERFSAQQFPDLHSELNLSSLELGDSALYFCASSVDPSPRNEQFFGPGTRLTVL.

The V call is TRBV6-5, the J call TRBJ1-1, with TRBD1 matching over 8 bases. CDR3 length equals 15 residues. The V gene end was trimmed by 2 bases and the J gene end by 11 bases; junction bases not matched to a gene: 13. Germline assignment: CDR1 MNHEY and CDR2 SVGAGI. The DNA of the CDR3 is TGTGCCAGCAGTTACGGAGGGGCAGGGGGCGTTGGTGCTTTCTTT. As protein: CASSYGGAGGVGAFF.

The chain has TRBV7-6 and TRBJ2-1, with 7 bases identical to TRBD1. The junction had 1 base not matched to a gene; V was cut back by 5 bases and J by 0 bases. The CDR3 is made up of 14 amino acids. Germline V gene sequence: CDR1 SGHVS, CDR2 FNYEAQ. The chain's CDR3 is CASSRTGSYNEQFF. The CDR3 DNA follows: TGTGCCAGCAGCCGGACAGGCTCCTACAATGAGCAGTTCTTC.

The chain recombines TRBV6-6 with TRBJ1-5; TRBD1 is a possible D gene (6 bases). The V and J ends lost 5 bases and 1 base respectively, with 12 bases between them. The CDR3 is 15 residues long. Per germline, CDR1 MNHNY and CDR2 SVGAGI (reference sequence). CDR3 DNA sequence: TGTGCCAGCAGTACCACAGGGACGAGCAATCAGCCCCAGCATTTT. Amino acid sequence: CASSTTGTSNQPQHF.

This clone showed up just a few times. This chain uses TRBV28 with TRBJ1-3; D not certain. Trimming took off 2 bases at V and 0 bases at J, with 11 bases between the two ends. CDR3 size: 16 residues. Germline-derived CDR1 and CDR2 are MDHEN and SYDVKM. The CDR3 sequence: CASSLQDALSGNTIYF. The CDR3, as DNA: TGTGCCAGCAGTTTACAGGATGCCCTCTCTGGAAACACCATATATTTT.

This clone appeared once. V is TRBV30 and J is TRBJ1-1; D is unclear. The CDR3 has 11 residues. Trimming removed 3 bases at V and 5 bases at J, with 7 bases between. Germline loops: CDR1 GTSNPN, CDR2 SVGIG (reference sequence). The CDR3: CAWRRETEAFF. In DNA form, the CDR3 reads TGTGCCTGGAGACGGGAGACTGAAGCTTTCTTT.

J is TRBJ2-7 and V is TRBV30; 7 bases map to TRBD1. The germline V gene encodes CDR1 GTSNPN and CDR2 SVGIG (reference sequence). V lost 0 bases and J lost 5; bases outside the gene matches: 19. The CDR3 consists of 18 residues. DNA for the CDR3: TGTGCCTGGAGTGTACTGGCTTTGAGAGGGACAGAGAAGGACGAGCAGTACTTC. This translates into CAWSVLALRGTEKDEQYF.

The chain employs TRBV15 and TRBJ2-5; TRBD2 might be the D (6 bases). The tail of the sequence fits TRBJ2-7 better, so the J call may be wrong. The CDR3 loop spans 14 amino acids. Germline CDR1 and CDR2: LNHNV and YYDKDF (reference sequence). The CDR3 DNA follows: TGTGCCACCAGCCTTTATGCGGGAATCTACGAGCAGTACTTC. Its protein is CATSLYAGIYEQYF.

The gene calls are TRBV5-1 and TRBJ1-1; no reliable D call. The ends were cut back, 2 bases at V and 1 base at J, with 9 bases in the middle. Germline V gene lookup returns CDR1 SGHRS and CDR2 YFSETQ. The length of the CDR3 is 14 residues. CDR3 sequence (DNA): TGCGCCAGCAGCTTTTTATCTACGAACACTGAAGCTTTCTTT. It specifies CASSFLSTNTEAFF.

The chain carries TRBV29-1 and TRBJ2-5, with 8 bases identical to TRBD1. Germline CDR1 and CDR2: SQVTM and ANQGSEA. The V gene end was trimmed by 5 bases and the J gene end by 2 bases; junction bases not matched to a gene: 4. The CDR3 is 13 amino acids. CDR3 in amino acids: CSVPRTGQETQYF. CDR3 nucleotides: TGCAGCGTTCCACGGACAGGGCAAGAGACCCAGTACTTC. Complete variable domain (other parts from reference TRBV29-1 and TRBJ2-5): SAVISQKPSRDICQRGTSLTIQCQVDSQVTMMFWYRQQPGQSLTLIATANQGSEATYESGFVIDKFPISRPNLTFSTLTVSNMSPEDSSIYLCSVPRTGQETQYFGPGTRLLVL.

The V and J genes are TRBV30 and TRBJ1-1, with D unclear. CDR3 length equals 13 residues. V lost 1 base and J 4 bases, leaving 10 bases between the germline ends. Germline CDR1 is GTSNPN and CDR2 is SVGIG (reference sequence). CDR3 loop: CAWSGRGITEAFF. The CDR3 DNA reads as TGTGCCTGGAGTGGTCGGGGTATCACTGAAGCTTTCTTT.

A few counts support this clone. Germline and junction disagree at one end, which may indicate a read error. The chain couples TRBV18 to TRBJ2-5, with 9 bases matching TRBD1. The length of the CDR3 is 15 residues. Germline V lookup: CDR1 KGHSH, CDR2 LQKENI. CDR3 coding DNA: TGTGCCAGCTCTCCCCGGGACAGGGACCAAGGGACCCAGTACTTC. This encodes CASSPRDRDQGTQYF.

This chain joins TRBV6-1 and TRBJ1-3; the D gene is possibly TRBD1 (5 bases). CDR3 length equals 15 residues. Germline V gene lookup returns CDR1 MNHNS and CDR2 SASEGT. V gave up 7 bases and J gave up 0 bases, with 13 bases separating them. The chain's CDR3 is CASISRAVSGNTIYF. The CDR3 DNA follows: TGTGCCAGCATCAGCAGGGCCGTCTCTGGAAACACCATATATTTT.

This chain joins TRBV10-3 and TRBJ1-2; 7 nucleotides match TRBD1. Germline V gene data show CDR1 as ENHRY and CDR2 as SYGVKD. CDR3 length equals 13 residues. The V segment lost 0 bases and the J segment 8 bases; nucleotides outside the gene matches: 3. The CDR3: CAISESGRGGYTF. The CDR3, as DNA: TGTGCCATCAGTGAGTCGGGCAGGGGGGGCTACACCTTC.

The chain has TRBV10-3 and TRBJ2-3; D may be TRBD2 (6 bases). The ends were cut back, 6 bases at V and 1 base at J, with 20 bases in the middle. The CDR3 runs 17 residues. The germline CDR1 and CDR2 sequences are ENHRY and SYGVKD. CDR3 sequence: CAISRGIAARGTDTQYF. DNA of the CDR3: TGTGCCATCAGCCGGGGCATAGCGGCCCGGGGCACAGATACGCAGTATTTT.

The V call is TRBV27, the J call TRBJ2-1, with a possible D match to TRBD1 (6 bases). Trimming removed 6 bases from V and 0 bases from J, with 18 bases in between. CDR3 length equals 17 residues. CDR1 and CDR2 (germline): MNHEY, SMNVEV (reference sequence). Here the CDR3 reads CASSLGRDTDSYNEQFF. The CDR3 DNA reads TGTGCCAGCAGCCTAGGCCGGGACACAGACTCCTACAATGAGCAGTTCTTC.

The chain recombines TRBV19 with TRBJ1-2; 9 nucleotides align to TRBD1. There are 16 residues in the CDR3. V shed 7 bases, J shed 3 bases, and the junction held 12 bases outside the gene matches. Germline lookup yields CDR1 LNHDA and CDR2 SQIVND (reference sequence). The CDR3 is CASIEQGAKIDYGYTF. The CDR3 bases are TGTGCCAGTATTGAACAGGGGGCAAAGATCGACTATGGCTACACCTTC.